Listed here are 2 T cell receptor beta chains from one sample, sequenced in a study of cytomegalovirus exposure and HLA in healthy donors. PCR was performed using 60 Vbeta and 13 Jbeta primers. Sequencing was performed with immunoSEQ multiplex PCR; in TCRdb, only in-frame clones are kept and a portion is missing. The sample yields roughly 90,000 clones, roughly four fifths seen once. The sample taken for sequencing was PBMCs. The receptors stem from a man aged 25-45 years in good health and CMV-seropositive.

V and J are TRBV5-6 and TRBJ2-1, with D perhaps matching TRBD2 (7 bases). The CDR3 has 17 residues. CDR1 is SGHDT, CDR2 YYEEEE, per germline. Trimming pared 1 base from V and 0 bases from J, leaving 14 bases between. This chain's CDR3 is CASSLFPGGSSYNEQFF. The CDR3 DNA reads TGTGCCAGCAGCTTGTTTCCGGGGGGCAGCTCCTACAATGAGCAGTTCTTC.

The J gene is TRBJ2-2, the V gene TRBV28, with D possibly matching TRBD1 (5 bases). Trimming shortened V by 4 bases and J by 7 bases, and 25 bases separated the two germline ends. This CDR3 region has 18 residues. Germline V gene data show CDR1 as MDHEN and CDR2 as SYDVKM. CDR3 nucleotide sequence: TGTGCCAGCAGTTCCCCAACAGGAAAAATCCAAATCGTCGGGGAGCTGTTTTTT. It translates to CASSSPTGKIQIVGELFF.